The 5 T cell receptor beta chains below were found in one sample sequenced in a study of blood T cell repertoires in COVID-19. Generated by immunoSEQ multiplex PCR, the TCRdb table keeps only in-frame clones and is missing some. This sample yields approximately 390,000 clones, of which more than 70% are seen a single time; 2.3% belongs to the top ten. Sequences were obtained from peripheral blood. These TCRs come from a woman in her sixties with COVID-19, enrolled during active disease.

The chain couples TRBV6-1 to TRBJ1-4; D is possibly TRBD1 (5 bases). Trimming removed 4 bases from V and 4 bases from J, with 16 bases in between. Germline V gene data show CDR1 as MNHNS and CDR2 as SASEGT. This CDR3 spans 16 amino acids. The CDR3 spells CASSGGSGMINEKLFF. The CDR3 bases are TGTGCCAGCAGTGGTGGCTCAGGGATGATTAATGAAAAACTGTTTTTT.

The rearrangement links TRBV5-1 to TRBJ2-3, with D maybe TRBD2 (6 bases). The CDR3 sequence is 14 residues long. Trimming left V 4 bases short and J 0 bases short, with 9 bases between. Germline CDR1 is SGHRS and CDR2 is YFSETQ. CDR3 in amino acids: CASSAGLSTDTQYF. As DNA, the CDR3 is TGCGCCAGCAGCGCGGGGCTAAGCACAGATACGCAGTATTTT. Using reference TRBV5-1 and TRBJ2-3 for the parts outside the CDR3, the full variable domain is KAGVTQTPRYLIKTRGQQVTLSCSPISGHRSVSWYQQTPGQGLQFLFEYFSETQRNKGNFPGRFSGRQFSNSRSEMNVSTLELGDSALYLCASSAGLSTDTQYFGPGTRLTVL.

The sample holds a few counts of this clone. This chain joins TRBV2 and TRBJ1-4; D not certain. The CDR3 sequence is 14 residues long. With 5 bases removed from V and 4 bases from J, the gap between germline ends came to 11 bases. CDR1 and CDR2 (germline): SNHLY, FYNNEI. The CDR3 sequence is CASSLRRHNEKLFF. Written as DNA, the CDR3 is TGTGCCAGCAGTCTGAGGCGGCATAATGAAAAACTGTTTTTT.

The chain combines TRBV19 with TRBJ1-3; D not certain. The CDR3 runs 15 residues. V lost 6 bases and J lost 4, with 16 bases in between. CDR1 LNHDA and CDR2 SQIVND come from the germline V gene (reference sequence). As DNA, the CDR3 is TGTGCCAGTAGCCGGGGTGGATCGGCGGGAAACACCATATATTTT. It yields the protein CASSRGGSAGNTIYF.

The chain recombines TRBV19 with TRBJ1-3; no reliable D call. CDR3 length equals 14 residues. Germline loops: CDR1 LNHDA, CDR2 SQIVND (reference sequence). The V and J ends lost 5 bases and 0 bases respectively, with 8 bases between them. The CDR3 protein is CASSSRNSGNTIYF. The CDR3 DNA sequence: TGTGCCAGTAGTTCCAGAAACTCTGGAAACACCATATATTTT.